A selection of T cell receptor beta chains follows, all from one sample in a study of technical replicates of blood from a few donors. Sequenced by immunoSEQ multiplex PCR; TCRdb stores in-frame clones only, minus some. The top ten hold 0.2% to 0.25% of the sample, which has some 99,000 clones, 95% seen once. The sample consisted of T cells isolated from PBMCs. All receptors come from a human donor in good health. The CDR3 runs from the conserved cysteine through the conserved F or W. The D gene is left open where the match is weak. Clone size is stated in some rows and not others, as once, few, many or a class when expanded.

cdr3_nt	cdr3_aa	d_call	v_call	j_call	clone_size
TGTGCTAGCAGCCCCGCGGGGACTAGCATAGAGACCCAGTACTTC	CASSPAGTSIETQYF	TRBD2	TRBV7-7	TRBJ2-5	NA
TGTGCCACCGGTAGTGGTAATTCACCCCTCCACTTT	CATGSGNSPLHF	NA	TRBV15	TRBJ1-6	few
TGTGCCAGCAGCTTAAGTTCCAGGGGGAGCAATCAGCCCCAGCATTTT	CASSLSSRGSNQPQHF	TRBD1	TRBV7-6	TRBJ1-5	NA
TGTGCCAGCGGGGGGGGCACAAGATCCTACGAGCAGTACTTC	CASGGGTRSYEQYF	NA	TRBV7-9	TRBJ2-7	NA
TGTGCCTGGAGTCGGGGACTTCATAACTATGGCTACACCTTC	CAWSRGLHNYGYTF	NA	TRBV30	TRBJ1-2	NA
TGTGCCAGCAGTGCTACAGGGAACACTGAAGCTTTCTTT	CASSATGNTEAFF	NA	TRBV25-1	TRBJ1-1	NA
TGCGCCAGCAGCCAAGAGACGGGGGGATTCACAGATACGCAGTATTTT	CASSQETGGFTDTQYF	TRBD2	TRBV4-1	TRBJ2-3	NA
TGCAGCGTTGATAGGGGGATAGAGACCCAGTACTTC	CSVDRGIETQYF	NA	TRBV29-1	TRBJ2-5	NA
TGTGCCAGCAAAGAGGCTAACTATGGCTACACCTTC	CASKEANYGYTF	NA	TRBV2	TRBJ1-2	NA
TGTGCCAGCTCACAACGTATAAGAGGAGCCCAGGGGTACACTGAAGCTTTCTTT	CASSQRIRGAQGYTEAFF	NA	TRBV18	TRBJ1-1	once
TGCAGCGTTCACCTCCCGGACACCGCGAACACCGGGGAGCTGTTTTTT	CSVHLPDTANTGELFF	NA	TRBV29-1	TRBJ2-2	NA
TGTGCCAGCAGCCGAAAACAGGGGTCCTTCAATGAGCAGTTCTTC	CASSRKQGSFNEQFF	TRBD1	TRBV7-3	TRBJ2-1	NA
TGTGCCTTTCCTTACAGGTCGGCCAACGTCCTGACTTTC	CAFPYRSANVLTF	NA	TRBV7-9	TRBJ2-6	NA
TGTGCCAGCAGTGAGAAGGGGCGGAGCCAAGAGACCCAGTACTTC	CASSEKGRSQETQYF	NA	TRBV2	TRBJ2-5	NA
TGTGCCAGCAGCGATGGACCAAGGGCGGGGGGACAAGAGACCCAGTACTTC	CASSDGPRAGGQETQYF	TRBD2	TRBV7-3	TRBJ2-5	once
TGTGCCAGCAGTGACAGGGGCAATCAGCCCCAGCATTTT	CASSDRGNQPQHF	NA	TRBV6-1	TRBJ1-5	once
TGTGCCTGGAAGAGTTCGGGCTACGAGCAGTACTTC	CAWKSSGYEQYF	NA	TRBV30	TRBJ2-7	NA